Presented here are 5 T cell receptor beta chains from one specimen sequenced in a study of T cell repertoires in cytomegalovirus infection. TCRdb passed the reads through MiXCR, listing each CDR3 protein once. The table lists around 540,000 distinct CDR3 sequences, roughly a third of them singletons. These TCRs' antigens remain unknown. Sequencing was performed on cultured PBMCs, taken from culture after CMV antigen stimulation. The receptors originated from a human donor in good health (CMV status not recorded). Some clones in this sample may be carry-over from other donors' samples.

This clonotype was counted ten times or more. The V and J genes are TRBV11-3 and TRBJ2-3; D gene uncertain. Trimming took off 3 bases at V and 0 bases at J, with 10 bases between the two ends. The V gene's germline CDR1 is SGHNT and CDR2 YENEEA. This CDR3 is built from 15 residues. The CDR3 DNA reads TGTGCCAGCAGCTTGGGTGGGTCTAGCACAGATACGCAGTATTTT. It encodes CASSLGGSSTDTQYF.

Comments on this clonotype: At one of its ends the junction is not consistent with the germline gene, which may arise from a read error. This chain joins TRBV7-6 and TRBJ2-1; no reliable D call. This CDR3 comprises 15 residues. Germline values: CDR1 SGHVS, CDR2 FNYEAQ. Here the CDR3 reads CASTELPRSYNVQFF. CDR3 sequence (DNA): TGTGCCAGCACCGAACTACCTCGCTCCTACAATGTGCAGTTCTTC.

CDR3 nucleotides: TGTGCCAGCAGCTTAGGGCGGACTAGCGGGAGATTTGCAGATACGCAGTATTTT. Protein sequence: CASSLGRTSGRFADTQYF. V and J are TRBV7-6 and TRBJ2-3; 13 bases are a match to TRBD2. The CDR3 runs 18 residues. Trimming removed 1 base from V and 4 bases from J; junction bases left unmatched: 8. The V gene's germline CDR1 is SGHVS and CDR2 FNYEAQ.

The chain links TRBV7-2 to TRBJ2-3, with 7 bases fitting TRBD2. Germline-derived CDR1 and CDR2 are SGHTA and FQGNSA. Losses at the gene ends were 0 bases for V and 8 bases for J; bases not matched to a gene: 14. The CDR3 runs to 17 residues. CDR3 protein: CASSLALMGGSVPTQYF. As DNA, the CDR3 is TGTGCCAGCAGCTTAGCGCTAATGGGCGGGAGCGTCCCTACGCAGTATTTT.

CDR3 in DNA: TGTGCCACTACGAGCTCTGGGGCCAACGTCCTGACTTTC. It translates to CATTSSGANVLTF. The rearrangement links TRBV19 to TRBJ2-6; no clear D gene. With 10 bases removed from V and 0 bases from J, the gap between germline ends came to 7 bases. Germline CDR1 LNHDA, CDR2 SQIVND (reference sequence). The CDR3 has 13 residues.